This T cell receptor beta chain was recorded in a study of cytomegalovirus exposure and HLA in healthy donors. Study information: Researchers previously reported finding just under 120 million unique TCR beta sequences from about 170 million T cells. Study-wide results and limits: It has been reported that TCR beta sequences accurately predicted the HLA-A and HLA-B alleles of most subjects.

Germline CDR1 and CDR2: MDHEN and SYDVKM. There are 15 residues in the CDR3. V was clipped by 5 bases and J by 11 bases; unmatched bases: 13. Use of 60 Vbeta and 13 Jbeta primers characterized the PCR. TCRdb's table, derived via immunoSEQ multiplex PCR, lists solely in-frame clones and lacks some. The sample includes about 200,000 clones, 75% to 90% seen only once; the top ten take around 0.31%. Remarks on this clone: Antigen unknown.

The J gene is TRBJ1-5, the V gene TRBV28; 9 nucleotides match TRBD1. This clonotype originated in a woman aged 25 to 45 in good health and CMV-seronegative. The sequenced sample consisted of PBMCs. CDR3 protein: CASSRPATGGGAQHF. The CDR3, as DNA: TGTGCCAGCAGTCGCCCCGCTACAGGGGGCGGGGCCCAGCATTTT.